One sample yielded the 23 T cell receptor beta chains listed below, sequenced in a study of blood T cells in healthy people across ages. For the second PCR, which ran for about 7 to 11 cycles, a sample-barcoded 5' primer and a J-beta primer mix were used. TCRdb redid the calling of the 5' RACE reads with MiXCR, one entry per CDR3 protein. The sample records 550,000 to 800,000 distinct CDR3 sequences, around 32% being singletons. Sequenced sample: blood. The receptors were gathered from a woman older than 75 in good health.

In nucleotides, the CDR3 is TGCAGTGCTAGGGGGCTAGCGGGAGAAAGGAATGAGCAGTACTTC. Protein sequence: CSARGLAGERNEQYF. The rearrangement joins TRBV20-1 to TRBJ2-5; 10 bases fit TRBD2. CDR3 length equals 15 residues. CDR1 and CDR2 from the germline V gene are DFQATT and SNEGSKA (reference sequence). The V gene end was trimmed by 3 bases and the J gene end by 11 bases; junction bases not matched to a gene: 15.

V gene TRBV7-3 combines with J gene TRBJ2-3, with 14 bases that match TRBD2. Germline V CDR1 and CDR2: SGHTA, FQGTGA. This CDR3 comprises 17 residues. The CDR3 region is CAPPGLAGDPFTDTQYF. CDR3 DNA sequence: TGTGCACCCCCGGGACTAGCGGGGGACCCCTTCACAGATACGCAGTATTTT.

V and J are TRBV3-1 and TRBJ2-5; a weak D match, TRBD2 (5 bases). Trimming cost V 2 bases and J 5 bases, with 6 bases left between them. This CDR3 comprises 12 residues. Germline CDR1 LGHDT, CDR2 YNNKEL (reference sequence). CDR3 sequence reads: CASSQRDETQYF. CDR3 bases: TGTGCCAGCAGCCAACGGGATGAGACCCAGTACTTC.

This sequence joins TRBV11-2 and TRBJ1-1; 10 nucleotides match TRBD1. Germline CDR1 SGHAT, CDR2 FQNNGV. The CDR3 runs 16 residues. Trimming cost V 5 bases and J 0 bases; bases outside gene matches: 6. The CDR3 is CASSARQGAMNTEAFF. The CDR3 DNA reads as TGTGCCAGCAGCGCCAGACAGGGGGCTATGAACACTGAAGCTTTCTTT. Full variable domain (rest looked up from reference TRBV11-2 and TRBJ1-1): EAGVAQSPRYKIIEKRQSVAFWCNPISGHATLYWYQQILGQGPKLLIQFQNNGVVDDSQLPKDRFSAERLKGVDSTLKIQPAKLEDSAVYLCASSARQGAMNTEAFFGQGTRLTVV.

The chain uses TRBV7-9 and TRBJ1-5; weak D call: TRBD1 (5 bases). This CDR3 is built from 15 residues. CDR1 and CDR2 from the germline V gene are SEHNR and FQNEAQ (reference sequence). V lost 0 bases to trimming and J lost 9 bases, with 15 bases between them. CDR3 in amino acids: CASSLAGRGDRPQHF. The DNA for the CDR3 is TGTGCCAGCAGCTTAGCTGGGAGGGGAGACCGGCCCCAGCATTTT.

This clonotype was picked up many times. This chain connects TRBV15 to TRBJ2-1, with 9 bases identical to TRBD2. This CDR3 has 14 residues. V gave up 1 base and J gave up 9 bases; unmatched junction bases: 4. CDR1 and CDR2 from the germline V gene are LNHNV and YYDKDF (reference sequence). The CDR3, as DNA: TGTGCCACCAGCAGAGGCGGGGGGGCCGGTGAGCAGTTCTTC. As protein: CATSRGGGAGEQFF.

This clonotype was counted a few times. The rearrangement joins TRBV2 to TRBJ1-1; perhaps TRBD1 as D (5 bases). Per the germline V gene, CDR1 is SNHLY and CDR2 is FYNNEI. The CDR3 totals 14 residues. With 5 bases removed from V and 1 base from J, the gap between germline ends came to 11 bases. In nucleotides, the CDR3 is TGTGCCAGCAGTAGAGGGGAACCGAACACTGAAGCTTTCTTT. This codes for CASSRGEPNTEAFF.

This chain uses TRBV28 with TRBJ2-1, with TRBD2 identical over 13 bases. Looked up from germline, CDR1 is MDHEN and CDR2 is SYDVKM. There are 15 residues in the CDR3. V lost 6 bases and J lost 7; bases outside the gene matches: 6. The CDR3 DNA is TGTGCCAGCAGCATCCGGACTAGCGGGAGAAATGAGCAGTTCTTC. It translates to CASSIRTSGRNEQFF.

In this sample, this clonotype turned up many times. The chain has TRBV6-1 and TRBJ2-3, with TRBD2 as a possible D gene (5 bases). The CDR3 runs to 15 residues. V was trimmed by 3 bases and J by 6 bases, leaving 16 bases between them. CDR1 MNHNS and CDR2 SASEGT come from the germline V gene. CDR3 region: CASSEIAGLWDTQYF. In nucleotides, the CDR3 is TGTGCCAGCAGTGAGATCGCGGGTCTCTGGGATACGCAGTATTTT.

This clonotype was observed a few times. The V and J genes are TRBV6-1 and TRBJ2-2; perhaps TRBD1 as D (6 bases). CDR1 is MNHNS, CDR2 SASEGT, per germline. CDR3 size: 13 residues. Trimming cost V 8 bases and J 7 bases, with 14 bases left between them. CDR3 nucleotides: TGTGCCAGCTTGGGCAGGGGTGACGGGGAGCTGTTTTTT. Protein: CASLGRGDGELFF.

The V call is TRBV3-1, the J call TRBJ2-4; 9 bases align to TRBD1. V was pared by 1 base and J by 9 bases, with 7 bases of the junction left unmatched. There are 15 residues in the CDR3. CDR1 is LGHDT, CDR2 YNNKEL, per germline (reference sequence). CDR3 nucleotide sequence: TGTGCCAGCAGCCAAGCTTGGGACAGGGCGAGCATTCAGTACTTC. Its translation is CASSQAWDRASIQYF.

On this clonotype: At one end the junction does not follow the germline gene, possibly because of a read error. The chain employs TRBV9 and TRBJ2-1, with 10 bases matching TRBD2. The CDR3 consists of 16 residues. CDR1 SGDLS and CDR2 YYNGEE come from the germline V gene. CDR3 sequence: CASSLQRGGFYNEQFF. As DNA, the CDR3 is TGTGCCAGCAGCCTCCAGCGGGGGGGCTTCTACAACGAGCAGTTCTTC.

This clonotype was found many times. This chain joins TRBV10-3 and TRBJ2-3; 7 nucleotides match TRBD1. Germline V gene data show CDR1 as ENHRY and CDR2 as SYGVKD. The J segment lost 0 bases and the V segment lost 4 bases, leaving 4 bases of the junction unmatched. The CDR3 spans 15 residues. CDR3 bases: TGTGCCATCAGTGTATCCAGGGGGAGCACAGATACGCAGTATTTT. It is translated as CAISVSRGSTDTQYF.

This clonotype was seen ten or more times. The V call is TRBV9, the J call TRBJ1-2; D not certain. With 0 bases removed from V and 4 bases from J, the gap between germline ends came to 10 bases. CDR1 is SGDLS, CDR2 YYNGEE, per germline. This CDR3 is built from 14 residues. The CDR3 loop is CASSVDPDLYGYTF. The CDR3 DNA reads as TGTGCCAGCAGCGTAGATCCAGACCTCTATGGCTACACCTTC.

This clonotype was counted ten times or more. The J gene is TRBJ1-2, the V gene TRBV19; D gene ambiguous. CDR1 and CDR2 (germline): LNHDA, SQIVND (reference sequence). Trimming stripped 3 bases from V and 6 bases from J, with 11 bases between. The CDR3 contains 13 residues. CDR3 sequence reads: CASSIEAVHGYTF. Written as DNA, the CDR3 is TGTGCCAGTAGTATTGAGGCGGTGCATGGCTACACCTTC.

The table lists this clonotype with a few counts. V is TRBV30 and J is TRBJ1-1; D unresolved. CDR3 length: 12 residues. V was clipped by 5 bases and J by 11 bases, with 18 bases between them. Germline-derived CDR1 and CDR2 are GTSNPN and SVGIG (reference sequence). The CDR3 region has the DNA TGTGCCTGGGATAACGGGAGGGCCGTGGCTTTCTTT. Encoded protein: CAWDNGRAVAFF.

Comment on this clonotype: A much larger clone lies one base from this, so it may be a read error. In DNA, the CDR3 is TGTGCCAGCAGTTGCCGGACTAGCGCCTACGAGCAGTACTTC. Encoded protein: CASSCRTSAYEQYF. The chain couples TRBV27 to TRBJ2-7; 9 nucleotides agree with TRBD2. J lost 2 bases, V lost 4 bases, and 3 bases had no gene match. CDR1 is MNHEY, CDR2 SMNVEV, per germline (reference sequence). The CDR3 is 14 residues long.

Worth noting for this clonotype: One base away lies a much larger clone, so this may be a sequencing read error. The chain employs TRBV5-1 and TRBJ2-6; 8 bases map to TRBD2. The CDR3 totals 16 residues. CDR1 is SGHRS and CDR2 is YFSETQ in the germline V gene. CDR3: CASSDPRSGGANVPTF. Here the CDR3 DNA reads TGCGCCAGCAGCGACCCTCGCTCGGGAGGGGCCAACGTCCCGACTTTC.

This clonotype was detected many times. The CDR3 DNA reads TGTGCCAGCTCACCACAACAGGACTATGGCTACACCTTC. Its protein is CASSPQQDYGYTF. The rearrangement uses TRBV18 and TRBJ1-2; possible D gene TRBD1, 5 bases. With 1 base removed from V and 3 bases from J, the gap between germline ends came to 6 bases. The CDR3 covers 13 residues. The germline CDR1 and CDR2 sequences are KGHSH and LQKENI. Drawing the rest from reference TRBV18 and TRBJ1-2, the complete variable domain is NAGVMQNPRHLVRRRGQEARLRCSPMKGHSHVYWYRQLPEEGLKFMVYLQKENIIDESGMPKERFSAEFPKEGPSILRIQQVVRGDSAAYFCASSPQQDYGYTFGSGTRLTVV.

At least ten counts were recorded for this clonotype. The gene calls are TRBV7-7 and TRBJ2-1; D may correspond to TRBD1 or TRBD2 (5 bases each). V was clipped by 5 bases and J by 0 bases, with 11 bases between them. CDR1 and CDR2 (germline): SSHAT, FNYEAQ (reference sequence). The length of the CDR3 is 15 residues. The CDR3, as DNA: TGTGCCAGCAGCCCGAGAGGGGCCTCCTACAATGAGCAGTTCTTC. This sequence encodes CASSPRGASYNEQFF.

This clonotype was observed many times. The rearrangement uses TRBV7-2 and TRBJ2-7; tentatively, D is TRBD1 or TRBD2 (5 bases each). Trimming removed 8 bases from V and 1 base from J, with 9 bases in between. Germline V gene data show CDR1 as SGHTA and CDR2 as FQGNSA. This CDR3 is 12 amino acids long. The CDR3 nucleotides are TGTGCCAGCCGGGACGCTTCCTACGAGCAGTACTTC. As protein: CASRDASYEQYF.

The chain carries TRBV11-2 and TRBJ1-1, with 8 bases that match TRBD1. With 4 bases clipped from V and 8 bases from J, the junction kept 9 bases outside the gene matches. Germline CDR1 reads SGHAT; CDR2 reads FQNNGV. This CDR3 spans 14 amino acids. The CDR3 region is CASSWQGAQVEAFF. The CDR3, as DNA: TGTGCCAGCAGCTGGCAGGGGGCGCAGGTGGAAGCTTTCTTT.

Points on this clonotype: A much larger clone differs from this one at a single base, so this may be a read error. The genes are TRBV10-3 and TRBJ2-6, with D possibly being TRBD1 (6 bases). The CDR3 extends over 17 amino acids. In germline, CDR1 is ENHRY, CDR2 SYGVKD. Here the CDR3 DNA reads TGTGCCATCAGTGAGGCCCCTGGGGGCGCTGGGGCCAACGTCCGGACTTTC. As protein: CAISEAPGGAGANVRTF.